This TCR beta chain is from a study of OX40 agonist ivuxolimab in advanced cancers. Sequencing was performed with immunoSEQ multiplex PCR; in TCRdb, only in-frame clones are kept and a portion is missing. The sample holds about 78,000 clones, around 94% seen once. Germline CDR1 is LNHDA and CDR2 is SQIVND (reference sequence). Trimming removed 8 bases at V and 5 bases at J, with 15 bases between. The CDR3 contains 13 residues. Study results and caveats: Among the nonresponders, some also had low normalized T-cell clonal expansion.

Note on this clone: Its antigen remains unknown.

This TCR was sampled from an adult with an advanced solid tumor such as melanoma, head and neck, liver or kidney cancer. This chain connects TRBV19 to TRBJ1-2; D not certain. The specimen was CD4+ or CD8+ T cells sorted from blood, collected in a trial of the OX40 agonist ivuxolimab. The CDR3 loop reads CASSTPEMYGYTF. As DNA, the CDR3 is TGTGCCAGTTCTACACCGGAGATGTATGGCTACACCTTC.